This is a list of T cell receptor beta chains from one sample in a study of blood T cell repertoires in COVID-19. Sequenced by immunoSEQ multiplex PCR; TCRdb stores in-frame clones only, minus some. The sample has around 260,000 clones, approximately 87% seen once. The sequenced sample consisted of peripheral blood. These receptors came from a woman in her thirties or forties who had recovered from COVID-19. CDR3s include the opening cysteine and the closing phenylalanine or tryptophan. Fields, in order: D gene, J gene, clone size, CDR3 length, V gene, CDR3 DNA, CDR3 protein. A D gene is named only where the DNA matches it firmly. Size values are once, few and many counts, or a class for expanded clones, and some rows have none.

TRBD2 | TRBJ2-7 | . | 16 | TRBV5-4 | TGTGCCAGCAGCTTGGGTCCAGCGGGGGCCCGCTACGAGCAGTACTTC | CASSLGPAGARYEQYF
. | TRBJ1-3 | . | 16 | TRBV4-2 | TGTGCCAGCAGCCAACCAGGGGCTAACTCTGGAAACACCATATATTTT | CASSQPGANSGNTIYF
. | TRBJ2-5 | . | 14 | TRBV6-5 | TGTGCCAGCACTCCCGCAGGGGCCCAAGAGACCCAGTACTTC | CASTPAGAQETQYF
. | TRBJ1-6 | . | 15 | TRBV6-5 | TGTGCCAGCAGTTTTTCTAGCTCCTATAATTCACCCCTCCACTTT | CASSFSSSYNSPLHF
. | TRBJ1-2 | . | 12 | TRBV9 | TGTGCCAGCAGCGGACAGGAATTGGGCTACACCTTC | CASSGQELGYTF
. | TRBJ2-1 | . | 12 | TRBV29-1 | TGCAGCGTTGCGGCGGGCTACAATGAGCAGTTCTTC | CSVAAGYNEQFF
. | TRBJ1-2 | . | 13 | TRBV5-1 | TGCGCCAGCAGCTTGGGAGTAGCGACTGGCTACACCTTC | CASSLGVATGYTF
. | TRBJ1-3 | . | 16 | TRBV10-3 | TGTGCCATCAGTCGAATTGACGGGGGTCCTGGAAACACCATATATTTT | CAISRIDGGPGNTIYF
TRBD1 | TRBJ2-1 | once | 16 | TRBV6-6 | TGTGCCAGCAGTGGGGGGGACAGGGGGTTCGGGAATGAGCAGTTCTTC | CASSGGDRGFGNEQFF
. | TRBJ2-3 | . | 13 | TRBV18 | TGTGCCAGCTCCCACGCGATTAGAGATACGCAGTATTTT | CASSHAIRDTQYF
TRBD1 | TRBJ1-2 | . | 15 | TRBV7-8 | TGTGCCAGCAGCTGGGAAACAGGGGGGACCTATGGCTACACCTTC | CASSWETGGTYGYTF
TRBD1 | TRBJ2-1 | . | 14 | TRBV5-1 | TGCGCCAGCAGCTGGACAGGGTTAGTGAATGAGCAGTTCTTC | CASSWTGLVNEQFF
TRBD1 | TRBJ2-2 | . | 19 | TRBV9 | TGTGCCAGCAGCGACCGGACAGGGGAATATCCGTTCGACACCGGGGAGCTGTTTTTT | CASSDRTGEYPFDTGELFF
TRBD1 | TRBJ2-1 | . | 14 | TRBV5-1 | TGCGCCAGCAGCCCGGGACAGGGGTACAATGAGCAGTTCTTC | CASSPGQGYNEQFF
. | TRBJ2-5 | . | 17 | TRBV5-1 | TGCGCCAGCAGCTTGTCGGGGCCCCAAGGCGGGGCAGAGACCCAGTACTTC | CASSLSGPQGGAETQYF
TRBD1 | TRBJ2-7 | . | 16 | TRBV4-3 | TGCGCCAGCAGCCAAGATCCGACAGGGCACTCCTACGAGCAGTACTTC | CASSQDPTGHSYEQYF
. | TRBJ1-5 | . | 15 | TRBV27 | TGTGCCAGCAGCCCTGGCCCAGGAGGGTATCAGCCCCAGCATTTT | CASSPGPGGYQPQHF
TRBD1 | TRBJ1-2 | . | 15 | TRBV30 | TGTGCCTGTCACCATTATACAGGGGGTAACTATGGCTACACCTTC | CACHHYTGGNYGYTF
TRBD2 | TRBJ2-1 | . | 13 | TRBV9 | TGTGCCAGCAGCACACTAGCGGGCTATGAGCAGTTCTTC | CASSTLAGYEQFF
TRBD2 | TRBJ2-1 | . | 21 | TRBV5-1 | TGCGCCAGCACCTCTCCGGGGGGAAAAGGGCGTACCAACGGGGACTACAATGAGCAGTTCTTC | CASTSPGGKGRTNGDYNEQFF
. | TRBJ1-2 | . | 12 | TRBV5-6 | TGTGCCAGCAGCCGGGGAAACTATGGCTACACCTTC | CASSRGNYGYTF
TRBD1 | TRBJ2-3 | . | 13 | TRBV4-1 | TGCGCCAGCAGCGGACAGGGGAGAGATACGCAGTATTTT | CASSGQGRDTQYF
. | TRBJ1-1 | . | 15 | TRBV3-1/TRBV3-2 | TGTGCCAGCAGCCCCTTTGGGGCGGCAGGTACTGAAGCTTTCTTT | CASSPFGAAGTEAFF
TRBD1 | TRBJ2-1 | . | 14 | TRBV11-3 | TGTGCCAGCAGCGTGACAGGGGCCGGGGATGAGCAGTTCTTC | CASSVTGAGDEQFF
TRBD1 | TRBJ2-7 | . | 12 | TRBV25-1 | TGTGCCAGCAGTGGAGACAGGGTCGAGCAGTACTTC | CASSGDRVEQYF
TRBD1 | TRBJ1-6 | . | 14 | TRBV9 | TGTGCCAGCAGTTCAGACAGGGGAGGTTCACCCCTCCACTTT | CASSSDRGGSPLHF
TRBD1 | TRBJ2-2 | . | 15 | TRBV19 | TGTGCCAGTACCACCGGGACAGGGGCTACCGGGGAGCTGTTTTTT | CASTTGTGATGELFF
. | TRBJ1-2 | . | 11 | TRBV20-1 | TGCAGTGCTAGACCGTCGGGAGGCTACACCTTC | CSARPSGGYTF
. | TRBJ1-5 | . | 17 | TRBV12-5 | TGTGCTAGTGGTTCGGGATTAGGAGTTTGGCGGAATCAGCCCCAGCATTTT | CASGSGLGVWRNQPQHF
TRBD1 | TRBJ1-1 | . | 13 | TRBV3-1/TRBV3-2 | TGTGCCAGCAGCGACAGGGCGAGCACTGAAGCTTTCTTT | CASSDRASTEAFF
. | TRBJ1-1 | few | 15 | TRBV7-2 | TGTGCCAGCAGCAAGGAGGGCCTTATGAACACTGAAGCTTTCTTT | CASSKEGLMNTEAFF
. | TRBJ1-2 | . | 15 | TRBV5-1 | TGCGCCAGCAGCTTGGAGGGCAGGGTGAAGTATGGCTACACCTTC | CASSLEGRVKYGYTF
. | TRBJ1-1 | . | 13 | TRBV30 | TGTGCCTGGAATAGGGGGGGGAACACTGAAGCTTTCTTT | CAWNRGGNTEAFF
TRBD2 | TRBJ2-2 | . | 17 | TRBV7-6 | TGTGCCAGCAGCTTAGTTACGGGACTAGCCTCGGCCGGGGAGCTGTTTTTT | CASSLVTGLASAGELFF
. | TRBJ2-1 | . | 11 | TRBV5-6 | TGTGCCAGCAGCCTCCCTCATGAGCAGTTCTTC | CASSLPHEQFF
TRBD1 | TRBJ1-6 | once | 14 | TRBV7-9 | TGTGCCAGCAGCCCTGGGACAGTAAATTCACCCCTCCACTTT | CASSPGTVNSPLHF
TRBD1 | TRBJ1-2 | . | 14 | TRBV7-9 | TGTGCCAGCAGATCTCCGGGACAGGATCATGGCTACACCTTC | CASRSPGQDHGYTF
. | TRBJ1-2 | . | 15 | TRBV9 | TGTGCCAGCAGCGCAAACCCCCTTTACAGGGACGGCTACACCTTC | CASSANPLYRDGYTF
TRBD1 | TRBJ2-7 | . | 15 | TRBV30 | TGTGCCTGGTTACCCCGGGACAGGGTCCCCTACGAGCAGTACTTC | CAWLPRDRVPYEQYF
TRBD2 | TRBJ2-3 | . | 17 | TRBV4-1 | TGCGCCAGCAGCCACCTCGGTCGGTCGGGGGGGACAGATACGCAGTATTTT | CASSHLGRSGGTDTQYF